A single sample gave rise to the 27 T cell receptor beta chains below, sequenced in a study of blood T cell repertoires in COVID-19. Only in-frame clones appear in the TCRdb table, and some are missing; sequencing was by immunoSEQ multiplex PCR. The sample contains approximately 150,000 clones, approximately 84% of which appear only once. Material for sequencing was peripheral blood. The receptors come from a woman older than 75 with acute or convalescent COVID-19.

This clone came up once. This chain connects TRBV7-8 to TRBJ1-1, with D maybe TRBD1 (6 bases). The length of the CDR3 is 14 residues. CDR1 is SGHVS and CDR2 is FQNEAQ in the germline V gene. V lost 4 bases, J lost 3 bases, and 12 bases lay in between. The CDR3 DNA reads TGTGCCAGCAGCTCTCTCGGACAGTACACTGAAGCTTTCTTT. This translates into CASSSLGQYTEAFF.

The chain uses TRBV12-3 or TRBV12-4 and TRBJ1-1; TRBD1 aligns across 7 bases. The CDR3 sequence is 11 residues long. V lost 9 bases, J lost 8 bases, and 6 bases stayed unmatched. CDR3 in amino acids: CASSRGFEAFF. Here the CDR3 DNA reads TGTGCCAGTAGCAGGGGGTTCGAAGCTTTCTTT.

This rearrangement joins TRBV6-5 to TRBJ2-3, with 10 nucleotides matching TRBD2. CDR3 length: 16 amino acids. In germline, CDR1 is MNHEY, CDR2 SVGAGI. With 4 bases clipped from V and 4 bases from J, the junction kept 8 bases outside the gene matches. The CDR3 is CASSSLAGAGPDTQYF. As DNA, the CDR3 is TGTGCCAGCAGTTCCCTAGCGGGAGCGGGCCCAGATACGCAGTATTTT.

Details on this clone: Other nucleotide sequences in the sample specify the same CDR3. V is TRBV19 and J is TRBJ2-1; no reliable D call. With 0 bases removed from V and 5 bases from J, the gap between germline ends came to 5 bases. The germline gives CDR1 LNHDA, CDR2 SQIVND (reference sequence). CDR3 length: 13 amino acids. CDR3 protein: CASSIDRDNEQFF. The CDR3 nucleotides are TGTGCCAGTAGTATAGATCGGGACAATGAGCAGTTCTTC.

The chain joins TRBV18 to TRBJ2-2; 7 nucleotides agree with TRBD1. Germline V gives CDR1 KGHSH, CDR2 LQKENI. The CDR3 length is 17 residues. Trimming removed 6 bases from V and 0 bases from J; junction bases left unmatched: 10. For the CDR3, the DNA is TGTGCCAGCTCGCGCGAACCGGGACAGACGAACACCGGGGAGCTGTTTTTT. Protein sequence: CASSREPGQTNTGELFF.

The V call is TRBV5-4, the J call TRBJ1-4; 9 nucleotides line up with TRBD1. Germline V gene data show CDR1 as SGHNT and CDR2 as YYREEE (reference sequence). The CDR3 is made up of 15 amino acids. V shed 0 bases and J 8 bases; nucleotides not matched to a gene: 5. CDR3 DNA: TGTGCCAGCAGCTTGGGGGGACAGGGTAGAGAAAAACTGTTTTTT. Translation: CASSLGGQGREKLFF.

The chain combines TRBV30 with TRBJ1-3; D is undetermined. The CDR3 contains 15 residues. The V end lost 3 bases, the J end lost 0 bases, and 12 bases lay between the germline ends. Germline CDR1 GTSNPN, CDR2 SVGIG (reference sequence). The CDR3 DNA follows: TGTGCCTGGAGGGCAGGTTCCAGCTCTGGAAACACCATATATTTT. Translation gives CAWRAGSSSGNTIYF. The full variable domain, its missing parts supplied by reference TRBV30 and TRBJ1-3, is SQTIHQWPATLVQPVGSPLSLECTVEGTSNPNLYWYRQAAGRGLQLLFYSVGIGQISSEVPQNLSASRPQDRQFILSSKKLLLSDSGFYLCAWRAGSSSGNTIYFGEGSWLTVV.

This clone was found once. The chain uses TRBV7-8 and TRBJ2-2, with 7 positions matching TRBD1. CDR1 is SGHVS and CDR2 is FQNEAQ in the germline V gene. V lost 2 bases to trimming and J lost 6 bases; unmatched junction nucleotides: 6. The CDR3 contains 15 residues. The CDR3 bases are TGTGCCAGCAGCTTACTGACAGGGTTTGCCGGGGAGCTGTTTTTT. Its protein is CASSLLTGFAGELFF.

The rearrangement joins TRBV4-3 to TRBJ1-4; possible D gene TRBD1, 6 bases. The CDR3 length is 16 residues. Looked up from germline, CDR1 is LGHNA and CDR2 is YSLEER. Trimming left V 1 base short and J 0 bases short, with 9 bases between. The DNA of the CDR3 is TGCGCCAGCAGCCAAGGGACAGTGGCAACTAATGAAAAACTGTTTTTT. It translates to CASSQGTVATNEKLFF.

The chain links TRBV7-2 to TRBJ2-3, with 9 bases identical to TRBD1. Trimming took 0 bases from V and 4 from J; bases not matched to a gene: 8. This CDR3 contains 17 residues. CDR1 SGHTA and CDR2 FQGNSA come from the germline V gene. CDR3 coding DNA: TGTGCCAGCAGCTTAGCCTACAGGGGGCTGGCCGCAGATACGCAGTATTTT. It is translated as CASSLAYRGLAADTQYF.

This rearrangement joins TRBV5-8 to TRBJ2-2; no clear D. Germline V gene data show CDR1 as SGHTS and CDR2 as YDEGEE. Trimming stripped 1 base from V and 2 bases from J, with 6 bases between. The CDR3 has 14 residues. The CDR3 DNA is TGTGCCAGCAGCTTGTACCTAAACACCGGGGAGCTGTTTTTT. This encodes CASSLYLNTGELFF.

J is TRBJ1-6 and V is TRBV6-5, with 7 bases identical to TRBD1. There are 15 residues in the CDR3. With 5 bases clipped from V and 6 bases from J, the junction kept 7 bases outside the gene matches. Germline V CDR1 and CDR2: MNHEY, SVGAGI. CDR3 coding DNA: TGTGCCAGCAGTCCACTGACAGGGTTTAATTCACCCCTCCACTTT. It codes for CASSPLTGFNSPLHF.

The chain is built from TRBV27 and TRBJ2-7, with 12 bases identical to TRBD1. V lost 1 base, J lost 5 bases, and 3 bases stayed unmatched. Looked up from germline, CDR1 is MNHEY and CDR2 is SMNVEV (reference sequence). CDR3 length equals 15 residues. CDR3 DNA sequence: TGTGCCAGCAGTTTATTGGGACAGGGGGCCAACGAGCAGTACTTC. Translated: CASSLLGQGANEQYF.

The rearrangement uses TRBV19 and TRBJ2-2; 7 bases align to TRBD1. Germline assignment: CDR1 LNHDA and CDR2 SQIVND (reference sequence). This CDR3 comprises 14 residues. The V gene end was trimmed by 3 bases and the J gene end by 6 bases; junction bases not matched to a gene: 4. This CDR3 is CASSIDRVAGELFF. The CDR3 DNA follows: TGTGCCAGTAGTATCGACAGGGTAGCCGGGGAGCTGTTTTTT.

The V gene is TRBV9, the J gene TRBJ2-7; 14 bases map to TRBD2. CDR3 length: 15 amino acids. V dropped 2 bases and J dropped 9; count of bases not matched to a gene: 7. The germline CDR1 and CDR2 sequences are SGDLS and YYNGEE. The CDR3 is CASSVGTSGSGGQYF. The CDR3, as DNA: TGTGCCAGCAGCGTCGGGACTAGCGGGAGCGGCGGGCAGTACTTC.

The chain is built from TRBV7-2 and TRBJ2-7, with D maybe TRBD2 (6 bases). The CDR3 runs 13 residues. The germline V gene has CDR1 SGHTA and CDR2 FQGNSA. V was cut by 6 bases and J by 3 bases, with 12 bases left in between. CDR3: CASRDLALYEQYF. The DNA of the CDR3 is TGTGCCAGCAGAGACCTAGCGCTCTACGAGCAGTACTTC.

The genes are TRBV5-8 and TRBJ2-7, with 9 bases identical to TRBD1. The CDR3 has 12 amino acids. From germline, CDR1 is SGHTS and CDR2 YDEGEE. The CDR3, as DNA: TGTGGCACCGGGACAGGGAACTACGAGCAGTACTTC. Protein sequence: CGTGTGNYEQYF.

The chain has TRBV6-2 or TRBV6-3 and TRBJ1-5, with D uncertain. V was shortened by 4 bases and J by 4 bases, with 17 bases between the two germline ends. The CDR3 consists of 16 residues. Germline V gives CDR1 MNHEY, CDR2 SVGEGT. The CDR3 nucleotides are TGTGCCAGCAGTTCTCACCTTCACTCTACTAATCAGCCCCAGCATTTT. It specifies CASSSHLHSTNQPQHF.

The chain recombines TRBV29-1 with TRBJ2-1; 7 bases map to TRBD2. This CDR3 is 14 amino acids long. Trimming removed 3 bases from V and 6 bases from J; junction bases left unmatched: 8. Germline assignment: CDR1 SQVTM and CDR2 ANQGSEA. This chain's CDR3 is CSVEPQGLSNEQFF. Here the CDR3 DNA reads TGCAGCGTTGAGCCTCAGGGACTATCCAATGAGCAGTTCTTC.

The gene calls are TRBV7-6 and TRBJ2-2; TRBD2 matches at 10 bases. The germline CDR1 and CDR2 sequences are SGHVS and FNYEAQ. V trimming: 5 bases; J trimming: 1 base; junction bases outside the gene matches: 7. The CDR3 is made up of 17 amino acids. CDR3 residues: CASSPLRTSGNTGELFF. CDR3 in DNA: TGTGCCAGCAGCCCCCTTAGGACTAGCGGGAACACCGGGGAGCTGTTTTTT.

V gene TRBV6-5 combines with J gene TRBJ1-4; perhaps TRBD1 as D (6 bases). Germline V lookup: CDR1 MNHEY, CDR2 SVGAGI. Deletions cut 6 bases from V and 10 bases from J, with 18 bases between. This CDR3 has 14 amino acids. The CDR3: CASRPRGLGGKLFF. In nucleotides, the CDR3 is TGTGCCAGCAGACCCCGGGGATTAGGGGGAAAACTGTTTTTT.

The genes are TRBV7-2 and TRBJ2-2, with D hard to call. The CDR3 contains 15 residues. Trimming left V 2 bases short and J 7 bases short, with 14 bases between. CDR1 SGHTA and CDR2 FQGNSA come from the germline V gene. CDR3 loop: CASSLSRGRSGELFF. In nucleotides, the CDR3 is TGTGCCAGCAGCTTAAGTCGCGGCAGAAGCGGGGAGCTGTTTTTT.

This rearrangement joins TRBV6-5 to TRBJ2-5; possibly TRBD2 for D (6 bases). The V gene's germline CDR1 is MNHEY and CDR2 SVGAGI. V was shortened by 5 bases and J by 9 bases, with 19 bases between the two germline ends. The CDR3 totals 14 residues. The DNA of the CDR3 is TGTGCCAGCAGTATTCAGGGACTCAACGGGGCCCAGTACTTC. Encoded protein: CASSIQGLNGAQYF.

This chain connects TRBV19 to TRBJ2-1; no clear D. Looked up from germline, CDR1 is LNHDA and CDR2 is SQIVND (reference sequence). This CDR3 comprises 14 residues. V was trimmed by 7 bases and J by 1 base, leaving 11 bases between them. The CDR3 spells CASMDSLSYNEQFF. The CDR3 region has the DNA TGTGCCAGTATGGATAGCCTATCCTACAATGAGCAGTTCTTC.

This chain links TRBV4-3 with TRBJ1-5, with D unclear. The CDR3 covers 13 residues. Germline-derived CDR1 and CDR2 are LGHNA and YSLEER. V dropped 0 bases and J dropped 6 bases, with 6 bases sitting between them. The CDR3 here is CASSQDRAQPQHF. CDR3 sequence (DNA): TGCGCCAGCAGCCAAGATCGCGCTCAGCCCCAGCATTTT.

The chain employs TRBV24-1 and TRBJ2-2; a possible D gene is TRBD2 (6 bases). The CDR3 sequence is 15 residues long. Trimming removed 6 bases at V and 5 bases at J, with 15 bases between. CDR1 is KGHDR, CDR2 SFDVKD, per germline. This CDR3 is CATSSRGPGTGELFF. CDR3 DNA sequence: TGTGCCACCAGTTCGCGGGGCCCGGGGACCGGGGAGCTGTTTTTT.

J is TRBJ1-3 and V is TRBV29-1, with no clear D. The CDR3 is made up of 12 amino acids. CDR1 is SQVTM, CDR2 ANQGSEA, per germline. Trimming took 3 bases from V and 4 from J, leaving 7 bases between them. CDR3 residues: CSVEGGGNTIYF. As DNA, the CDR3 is TGCAGCGTTGAGGGCGGGGGAAACACCATATATTTT.